The 28 T cell receptor beta chains below were found in one sample sequenced in a study of blood T cell repertoires in COVID-19. Produced via immunoSEQ multiplex PCR; TCRdb's table is partial and in-frame only. The sample records some 200,000 clones, roughly 83% being singletons. The sequencing sample was made of PBMCs or T cells enriched from blood (not recorded which). Receptors originate from a woman aged 35 to 49 with acute COVID-19.

The rearrangement uses TRBV3-1 (or the pseudogene TRBV3-2) and TRBJ1-2; 7 nucleotides align to TRBD1. The CDR3 loop spans 14 amino acids. The germline gives CDR1 LGHDT, CDR2 YNNKEL (reference sequence). J gave up 6 bases and V 5 bases, and 9 bases lay outside the gene matches. This CDR3 reads CASSYQTTGNGYTF. The CDR3 DNA reads as TGTGCCAGCAGCTACCAGACGACAGGGAATGGCTACACCTTC.

The chain combines TRBV9 with TRBJ1-4; no definite D call. The germline V gene encodes CDR1 SGDLS and CDR2 YYNGEE. The V end lost 0 bases, the J end lost 1 base, and 7 bases lay between the germline ends. There are 15 residues in the CDR3. The CDR3 region is CASSVGVLTNEKLFF. CDR3 sequence (DNA): TGTGCCAGCAGCGTAGGCGTACTAACTAATGAAAAACTGTTTTTT.

The rearrangement links TRBV24-1 to TRBJ1-2, with D perhaps TRBD1 (5 bases). This CDR3 is built from 13 residues. Germline lookup yields CDR1 KGHDR and CDR2 SFDVKD. With 9 bases removed from V and 6 bases from J, the gap between germline ends came to 16 bases. The CDR3: CATGTLGVNGYTF. In nucleotides, the CDR3 is TGTGCCACCGGGACTTTGGGGGTAAATGGCTACACCTTC.

This clone was seen a few times. The rearrangement links TRBV19 to TRBJ1-1; maybe TRBD1 (5 bases). Germline V gene lookup returns CDR1 LNHDA and CDR2 SQIVND (reference sequence). CDR3 size: 13 residues. Trimming took 10 bases from V and 0 from J, leaving 12 bases between them. The CDR3: CATSGTVNTEAFF. For the CDR3, the DNA is TGTGCCACGAGCGGGACGGTGAACACTGAAGCTTTCTTT. The full variable domain, with the rest looked up from reference TRBV19 and TRBJ1-1, is DGGITQSPKYLFRKEGQNVTLSCEQNLNHDAMYWYRQDPGQGLRLIYYSQIVNDFQKGDIAEGYSVSREKKESFPLTVTSAQKNPTAFYLCATSGTVNTEAFFGQGTRLTVV.

The CDR3 sequence: CASSEVGGTGRQPQHF. In DNA, the CDR3 is TGCGCCAGCAGTGAGGTCGGGGGGACAGGGAGGCAGCCCCAGCATTTT. This sequence joins TRBV10-1 and TRBJ1-5; 9 bases agree with TRBD1. V shed 2 bases, J shed 7 bases, and the junction held 9 bases outside the gene matches. The germline V gene encodes CDR1 WNHNN and CDR2 SYGVQD (reference sequence). This CDR3 has 16 amino acids.

The gene calls are TRBV27 and TRBJ1-5; D gene uncertain. The CDR3 sequence is 16 residues long. V was shortened by 4 bases and J by 0 bases, with 13 bases between the two germline ends. Germline CDR1 is MNHEY and CDR2 is SMNVEV (reference sequence). CDR3 bases: TGTGCCAGCAGTTCCGGAAGAGGGTATAGCAATCAGCCCCAGCATTTT. Its translation is CASSSGRGYSNQPQHF.

Here the CDR3 reads CSVEPGQGTSTEAFF. The CDR3 bases are TGCAGCGTTGAACCGGGACAGGGTACGAGCACTGAAGCTTTCTTT. The chain links TRBV29-1 to TRBJ1-1, with TRBD1 matching over 9 bases. Germline V gene lookup returns CDR1 SQVTM and CDR2 ANQGSEA. The CDR3 is 15 residues long. J lost 4 bases, V lost 2 bases, and 8 bases had no gene match.

This clone was recorded at least ten times. The rearrangement uses TRBV5-1 and TRBJ1-4; D not certain. The CDR3 loop spans 15 amino acids. Trimming took 5 bases from V and 2 from J, leaving 13 bases between them. Germline V gives CDR1 SGHRS, CDR2 YFSETQ. In nucleotides, the CDR3 is TGCGCCAGCAGTCAAGGTCGGGGTACTAATGAAAAACTGTTTTTT. Translated: CASSQGRGTNEKLFF. Complete variable domain (other parts from reference TRBV5-1 and TRBJ1-4): KAGVTQTPRYLIKTRGQQVTLSCSPISGHRSVSWYQQTPGQGLQFLFEYFSETQRNKGNFPGRFSGRQFSNSRSEMNVSTLELGDSALYLCASSQGRGTNEKLFFGSGTQLSVL.

V is TRBV12-3 or TRBV12-4 and J is TRBJ1-1; D not certain. The CDR3 contains 13 residues. Trimming cost V 4 bases and J 3 bases, with 9 bases left between them. CDR3 sequence reads: CASSSEFHTEAFF. In DNA form, the CDR3 reads TGTGCCAGCAGTTCGGAGTTTCACACTGAAGCTTTCTTT.

V usage is TRBV5-1 and J usage is TRBJ2-7; D might be TRBD1 (5 bases). The CDR3 runs 13 residues. The V end was cut by 1 base, the J end by 4 bases, with 9 bases between. The germline gives CDR1 SGHRS, CDR2 YFSETQ. The CDR3 spells CASSLQTDYEQYF. As DNA, the CDR3 is TGCGCCAGCAGCTTGCAGACAGATTACGAGCAGTACTTC.

The rearrangement joins TRBV5-5 to TRBJ1-1; D unresolved. Trimming left V 2 bases short and J 5 bases short, with 16 bases between. Germline V CDR1 and CDR2: SGHKS, YYEKEE (reference sequence). The length of the CDR3 is 15 residues. CDR3 protein: CASSFLRISETEAFF. The CDR3 DNA follows: TGTGCCAGCAGCTTTTTGAGAATTTCGGAGACTGAAGCTTTCTTT.

This clone has only a few counts. The chain uses TRBV28 and TRBJ1-2; D remains unclear. The length of the CDR3 is 11 residues. V lost 7 bases to trimming and J lost 2 bases, with 5 bases between them. CDR1 is MDHEN and CDR2 is SYDVKM in the germline V gene. As DNA, the CDR3 is TGTGCCAGCACCCAGAACTATGGCTACACCTTC. Translated: CASTQNYGYTF.

The chain combines TRBV7-3 with TRBJ2-4; TRBD2 might be the D (6 bases). CDR1 and CDR2 (germline): SGHTA, FQGTGA. V was shortened by 7 bases and J by 0 bases, with 22 bases between the two germline ends. This CDR3 is built from 18 residues. The CDR3 sequence is CASNVPAGRQLAKNIQYF. As DNA, the CDR3 is TGTGCCAGCAACGTTCCAGCGGGCCGGCAGCTAGCCAAAAACATTCAGTACTTC.

CDR3 protein: CASSTGTGGVGLNTEAFF. CDR3 bases: TGTGCCAGTAGTACCGGGACAGGGGGCGTCGGGTTGAACACTGAAGCTTTCTTT. V and J are TRBV19 and TRBJ1-1, with 12 bases that match TRBD1. From germline, CDR1 is LNHDA and CDR2 SQIVND (reference sequence). The CDR3 has 18 amino acids. V was clipped by 4 bases and J by 0 bases; unmatched bases: 9.

The chain couples TRBV10-2 to TRBJ1-3, with D possibly matching TRBD1 (6 bases). V was trimmed by 6 bases and J by 0 bases, leaving 9 bases between them. The length of the CDR3 is 14 residues. Germline V CDR1 and CDR2: WSHSY, SAAADI. CDR3 DNA: TGCGCCAGCAGGTGGGGGCCCTCTGGAAACACCATATATTTT. Translated, it gives CASRWGPSGNTIYF.

The V and J genes are TRBV5-1 and TRBJ1-4; weak D call: TRBD1 (6 bases). CDR1 is SGHRS and CDR2 is YFSETQ in the germline V gene. The CDR3 length is 14 residues. V dropped 0 bases and J dropped 8 bases, with 11 bases sitting between them. The CDR3 nucleotides are TGCGCCAGCAGCTTGGCACCCAGGGGCGAAAAACTGTTTTTT. As protein: CASSLAPRGEKLFF.

J is TRBJ2-5 and V is TRBV11-2; weak D call: TRBD1 (5 bases). The germline V gene encodes CDR1 SGHAT and CDR2 FQNNGV. The CDR3 consists of 14 residues. V dropped 1 base and J dropped 3 bases, with 9 bases sitting between them. The CDR3 here is CASSLAGREETQYF. Written as DNA, the CDR3 is TGTGCCAGCAGCTTAGCAGGCAGGGAAGAGACCCAGTACTTC. The complete variable domain, with remaining parts taken from reference TRBV11-2 and TRBJ2-5, reads EAGVAQSPRYKIIEKRQSVAFWCNPISGHATLYWYQQILGQGPKLLIQFQNNGVVDDSQLPKDRFSAERLKGVDSTLKIQPAKLEDSAVYLCASSLAGREETQYFGPGTRLLVL.

This rearrangement joins TRBV4-2 to TRBJ1-4; D possibly corresponds to TRBD1 (6 bases). The CDR3 totals 17 residues. The germline V gene encodes CDR1 LGHNA and CDR2 YNFKEQ. V was clipped by 1 base and J by 4 bases, with 16 bases between them. CDR3 nucleotides: TGTGCCAGCAGCCAAGGCCGGACAGCCAATTTTAATGAAAAACTGTTTTTT. Protein product: CASSQGRTANFNEKLFF.

This chain joins TRBV21-1 and TRBJ1-4; the table gives TRBD1 as D, unverified against the DNA. TRBV21-1 counts as a pseudogene. CDR3 length equals 15 residues. CDR3 residues: CASSSDRVGSEKLFF. In DNA form, the CDR3 reads TGTGCCAGCAGCTCCGACAGGGTTGGTAGTGAAAAACTGTTTTTT.

This clone was observed many times. V and J are TRBV6-2 or TRBV6-3 and TRBJ2-5; 10 bases match TRBD2. The CDR3 has 16 amino acids. With 2 bases clipped from V and 4 bases from J, the junction kept 7 bases outside the gene matches. Germline CDR1 MNHEY, CDR2 SVGEGT. This chain's CDR3 is CASSYKRGGLGETQYF. CDR3 bases: TGTGCCAGCAGTTACAAGCGGGGGGGCCTCGGAGAGACCCAGTACTTC.

This clone turned up a few times. The chain uses TRBV2 and TRBJ1-1; weak D call: TRBD1 (6 bases). The length of the CDR3 is 13 residues. V lost 4 bases, J lost 2 bases, and 8 bases lay in between. Per germline, CDR1 SNHLY and CDR2 FYNNEI. CDR3 in DNA: TGTGCCAGCAGTGGACAGGCTAACACTGAAGCTTTCTTT. This gives the protein CASSGQANTEAFF.

This clone was found a few times. This chain uses TRBV7-6 with TRBJ2-2; TRBD2 is a possible D gene (5 bases). Deletions cut 2 bases from V and 0 bases from J, with 13 bases between. CDR1 and CDR2 from the germline V gene are SGHVS and FNYEAQ. The CDR3 spans 17 residues. This CDR3 is CASSLPPLAANTGELFF. The CDR3 nucleotides are TGTGCCAGCAGCTTACCCCCCCTAGCAGCGAACACCGGGGAGCTGTTTTTT.

This rearrangement joins TRBV12-2 to TRBJ2-7; the table's D call, TRBD1, was not checked against the DNA. TRBV12-2 is noted as a pseudogene. This CDR3 contains 17 residues. The CDR3 DNA sequence: TGTGCAAGTCGCTTAGCGCTGAGTACAGGGGAAGTGTACGAGCAGTACTTC. Its translation: CASRLALSTGEVYEQYF.

This rearrangement joins TRBV6-5 to TRBJ1-5, with 9 bases fitting TRBD1. Germline assignment: CDR1 MNHEY and CDR2 SVGAGI. The V and J ends lost 4 bases and 2 bases, in that order; junction bases with no gene match: 3. The CDR3 consists of 15 residues. CDR3 amino acids: CASSLTGGGNQPQHF. The CDR3 DNA sequence: TGTGCCAGCAGTTTAACAGGGGGCGGCAATCAGCCCCAGCATTTT.

The CDR3 loop is CASSEYTVGAEAFF. CDR3 nucleotides: TGTGCCAGCAGTGAATATACGGTCGGGGCTGAAGCTTTCTTT. V is TRBV25-1 and J is TRBJ1-1; D is uncertain. This CDR3 contains 14 residues. CDR1 and CDR2 from the germline V gene are MGHDK and SYGVNS. V lost 0 bases, J lost 6 bases, and 11 bases lay in between.

This clone was found once. The chain links TRBV27 to TRBJ2-7, with no clear D. V was pared by 2 bases and J by 6 bases, with 14 bases between. The CDR3 totals 14 residues. Germline V gene lookup returns CDR1 MNHEY and CDR2 SMNVEV (reference sequence). In DNA form, the CDR3 reads TGTGCCAGCAGTTTAGGCATTCCGGGTGGCGAGCAGTACTTC. Its translation is CASSLGIPGGEQYF.

With respect to this clone: The same CDR3 arises from other DNA sequences in this sample as well. The genes are TRBV5-1 and TRBJ1-5; 8 bases are shared with TRBD1. V shed 4 bases and J 1 base; nucleotides not matched to a gene: 4. The CDR3 extends over 15 amino acids. Germline V gene lookup returns CDR1 SGHRS and CDR2 YFSETQ. DNA for the CDR3: TGCGCCAGCAGCCCCGGACAGGGAAGCAATCAGCCCCAGCATTTT. Translated: CASSPGQGSNQPQHF.

This sequence joins TRBV7-2 and TRBJ1-3; 7 bases map to TRBD1. The V segment lost 3 bases and the J segment 4 bases; nucleotides outside the gene matches: 3. The CDR3 is made up of 14 amino acids. Germline values: CDR1 SGHTA, CDR2 FQGNSA. CDR3 nucleotide sequence: TGTGCCAGCAGCTTGGGACAGCCAGGAAACACCATATATTTT. Protein product: CASSLGQPGNTIYF.